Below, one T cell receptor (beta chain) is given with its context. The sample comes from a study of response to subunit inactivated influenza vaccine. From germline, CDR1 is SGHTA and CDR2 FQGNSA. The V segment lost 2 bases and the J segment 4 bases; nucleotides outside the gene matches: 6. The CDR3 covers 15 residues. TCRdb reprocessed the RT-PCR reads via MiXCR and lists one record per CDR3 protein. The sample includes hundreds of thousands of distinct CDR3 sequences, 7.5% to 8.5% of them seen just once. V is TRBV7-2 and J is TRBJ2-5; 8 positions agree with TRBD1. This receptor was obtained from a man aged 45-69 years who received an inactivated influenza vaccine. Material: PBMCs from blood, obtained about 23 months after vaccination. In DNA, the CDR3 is TGTGCCAGCAGCTTACACAGGGGGTTGTTAGAGACCCAGTACTTC. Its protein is CASSLHRGLLETQYF.